The 28 T cell receptor beta chains presented below share a single source sample, sequenced in a study of blood T cell repertoires in COVID-19. Sequenced by immunoSEQ multiplex PCR; TCRdb stores in-frame clones only, minus some. The sample yields roughly 130,000 clones, roughly four fifths seen once. The material sequenced was peripheral blood. The origin of the receptors is a woman in her fifties or sixties with acute or convalescent COVID-19.

This clone was picked up a small number of times. The chain uses TRBV7-3 and TRBJ1-5, with a weak D call TRBD1 (6 bases). Trimming cost V 5 bases and J 5 bases, with 10 bases left between them. The CDR3 is made up of 13 amino acids. Germline CDR1 is SGHTA and CDR2 is FQGTGA. DNA of the CDR3: TGTGCCAGCAGCACCAACAGGGATCAGCCCCAGCATTTT. This encodes CASSTNRDQPQHF.

V is TRBV7-2 and J is TRBJ2-1, with 10 bases that match TRBD1. CDR1 is SGHTA, CDR2 FQGNSA, per germline. The CDR3 is 15 residues long. Losses at the gene ends were 3 bases for V and 3 bases for J; bases not matched to a gene: 2. The CDR3 sequence is CASSLTGGHYNEQFF. The DNA of the CDR3 is TGTGCCAGCAGCTTGACAGGGGGCCACTACAATGAGCAGTTCTTC.

The J gene is TRBJ2-7, the V gene TRBV12-5; TRBD1 might be the D (5 bases). The V end lost 4 bases, the J end lost 2 bases, and 15 bases lay between the germline ends. Germline V gives CDR1 LGHNT, CDR2 FRNRAP. The CDR3 extends over 15 amino acids. The CDR3 sequence: CASGSTRGPTYEQYF. CDR3 bases: TGTGCTAGTGGTTCAACAAGGGGCCCCACCTACGAGCAGTACTTC.

This sequence joins TRBV2 and TRBJ2-7; D may be TRBD2 (6 bases). The CDR3 is made up of 17 amino acids. V was pared by 6 bases and J by 2 bases, with 23 bases between. CDR1 and CDR2 (germline): SNHLY, FYNNEI. The CDR3 loop is CASRGGPTGEKPYEQYV. Here the CDR3 DNA reads TGTGCCAGCAGGGGGGGTCCCACGGGGGAGAAGCCCTACGAGCAGTACGTC.

The rearrangement links TRBV5-4 to TRBJ2-3; tentatively, D is TRBD1 (6 bases). The V gene lost 0 bases and the J gene lost 6 bases, with 14 bases spanning the gap. In germline, CDR1 is SGHNT, CDR2 YYREEE (reference sequence). The CDR3 runs to 15 residues. CDR3 DNA sequence: TGTGCCAGCAGCTTGGAATCAGGGGTGGGGGATACGCAGTATTTT. Protein: CASSLESGVGDTQYF.

The chain uses TRBV5-6 and TRBJ1-6; 8 nucleotides match TRBD1. The CDR3 runs to 13 residues. Per the germline V gene, CDR1 is SGHDT and CDR2 is YYEEEE. V dropped 5 bases and J dropped 9; count of bases not matched to a gene: 4. CDR3: CASSTTGGSPLHF. The CDR3 region has the DNA TGTGCCAGCAGTACCACAGGGGGTTCACCCCTCCACTTT.

This chain connects TRBV9 to TRBJ1-1; D is unclear. The CDR3 has 14 residues. Germline values: CDR1 SGDLS, CDR2 YYNGEE. The V gene lost 1 base and the J gene lost 1 base, with 8 bases spanning the gap. The CDR3 here is CASSVIGKNTEAFF. The CDR3 DNA reads TGTGCCAGCAGCGTAATCGGGAAGAACACTGAAGCTTTCTTT. The complete variable domain, with remaining parts taken from reference TRBV9 and TRBJ1-1, reads DSGVTQTPKHLITATGQRVTLRCSPRSGDLSVYWYQQSLDQGLQFLIQYYNGEERAKGNILERFSAQQFPDLHSELNLSSLELGDSALYFCASSVIGKNTEAFFGQGTRLTVV.

V usage is TRBV30 and J usage is TRBJ1-1, with D unclear. The CDR3 loop spans 12 amino acids. Trimming left V 2 bases short and J 7 bases short, with 11 bases between. Germline lookup yields CDR1 GTSNPN and CDR2 SVGIG (reference sequence). The CDR3 DNA reads as TGTGCCTGGAGTTGGAGGGCGGGTGAAGCTTTCTTT. It is translated as CAWSWRAGEAFF.

The J gene is TRBJ2-3, the V gene TRBV12-3 or TRBV12-4; D not certain. V was pared by 3 bases and J by 6 bases, with 10 bases between. CDR3 length equals 13 residues. CDR3 in amino acids: CASSFDSPDTQYF. The CDR3 bases are TGTGCCAGCAGTTTTGACTCTCCCGATACGCAGTATTTT.

This chain uses TRBV3-1 (or the pseudogene TRBV3-2) with TRBJ2-1; 15 bases map to TRBD2. From germline, CDR1 is LGHDT and CDR2 YNNKEL (reference sequence). J lost 7 bases, V lost 3 bases, and 1 base had no gene match. This CDR3 is built from 15 residues. CDR3 DNA: TGTGCCAGCAGCCAGGGGACTAGCGGGGGGAATGAGCAGTTCTTC. Encoded protein: CASSQGTSGGNEQFF.

The V call is TRBV4-1, the J call TRBJ1-5; TRBD1 aligns across 8 bases. The CDR3 consists of 16 residues. V lost 0 bases and J lost 7; bases outside the gene matches: 8. Looked up from germline, CDR1 is MGHRA and CDR2 is YSYEKL. The CDR3 reads CASSQEHRTGNQPQHF. The CDR3 nucleotides read TGCGCCAGCAGCCAAGAACATAGGACAGGGAACCAGCCCCAGCATTTT.

The genes are TRBV7-2 and TRBJ1-1; D may be TRBD1 (5 bases). Germline CDR1 reads SGHTA; CDR2 reads FQGNSA. V gave up 4 bases and J gave up 4 bases, with 13 bases separating them. The CDR3 is made up of 14 amino acids. CDR3 sequence (DNA): TGTGCCAGCAGCTCATACAGGTTCTCCACTGAAGCTTTCTTT. Translation: CASSSYRFSTEAFF.

The V and J genes are TRBV2 and TRBJ1-2; tentative D call: TRBD1 (6 bases). The CDR3 sequence is 14 residues long. CDR1 and CDR2 (germline): SNHLY, FYNNEI. Deletions cut 3 bases from V and 5 bases from J, with 13 bases between. The CDR3 bases are TGTGCCAGCAGTGACTGGGGGCTAGAGTATGGCTACACCTTC. Residues: CASSDWGLEYGYTF.

The J gene is TRBJ1-1, the V gene TRBV19; 8 bases match TRBD1. Germline V gene lookup returns CDR1 LNHDA and CDR2 SQIVND (reference sequence). V lost 0 bases and J lost 5; bases outside the gene matches: 5. The CDR3 runs 15 residues. The CDR3 DNA sequence: TGTGCCAGTAGTATAGAACCCAGGGGGCGAACTGAAGCTTTCTTT. Translating it yields CASSIEPRGRTEAFF.

The J gene is TRBJ1-2, the V gene TRBV27; no clear D gene. The CDR3 contains 14 residues. Germline V gives CDR1 MNHEY, CDR2 SMNVEV (reference sequence). Trimming left V 2 bases short and J 5 bases short, with 12 bases between. The CDR3 sequence is CASSLKFAGYGYTF. CDR3 nucleotide sequence: TGTGCCAGCAGTTTAAAGTTTGCGGGTTATGGCTACACCTTC.

This chain uses TRBV9 with TRBJ2-3; D is uncertain. This CDR3 spans 14 amino acids. Germline CDR1 and CDR2: SGDLS and YYNGEE. Trimming took 4 bases from V and 4 from J, leaving 13 bases between them. CDR3 amino acids: CASSSYLSSDTQYF. The DNA of the CDR3 is TGTGCCAGCAGCTCCTATCTCTCTTCAGATACGCAGTATTTT.

This sequence joins TRBV5-1 and TRBJ1-2; TRBD1 agrees at 12 bases. This CDR3 has 14 amino acids. Germline trimming cut 4 bases from V and 8 bases from J; bases unmatched to any gene: 6. Germline lookup yields CDR1 SGHRS and CDR2 YFSETQ. The CDR3 loop is CASSLGTGGRGYTF. Here the CDR3 DNA reads TGCGCCAGCAGCCTAGGGACAGGGGGCCGCGGCTACACCTTC.

This clone has at least ten counts. This chain uses TRBV27 with TRBJ2-3; possibly TRBD2 for D (7 bases). The germline V gene has CDR1 MNHEY and CDR2 SMNVEV (reference sequence). The V end was cut by 2 bases, the J end by 1 base, with 13 bases between. This CDR3 is 16 amino acids long. CDR3 region: CASSLQPGGGTDTQYF. The CDR3 bases are TGTGCCAGCAGTTTACAGCCGGGGGGCGGCACAGATACGCAGTATTTT.

V gene TRBV2 combines with J gene TRBJ1-1; TRBD1 matches 7 bases. With 3 bases clipped from V and 4 bases from J, the junction kept 5 bases outside the gene matches. The CDR3 has 14 amino acids. Germline V CDR1 and CDR2: SNHLY, FYNNEI. The CDR3 here is CASSEDRLTTEAFF. CDR3 coding DNA: TGTGCCAGCAGTGAGGACAGGCTCACCACTGAAGCTTTCTTT. Filled out from reference TRBV2 and TRBJ1-1, the complete variable domain reads EPEVTQTPSHQVTQMGQEVILRCVPISNHLYFYWYRQILGQKVEFLVSFYNNEISEKSEIFDDQFSVERPDGSNFTLKIRSTKLEDSAMYFCASSEDRLTTEAFFGQGTRLTVV.

This clone has only a few counts. The chain combines TRBV9 with TRBJ1-6, with D possibly matching TRBD1 (6 bases). V was clipped by 0 bases and J by 6 bases, with 10 bases between them. The CDR3 length is 15 residues. Per the germline V gene, CDR1 is SGDLS and CDR2 is YYNGEE. The CDR3 spells CASSVDKGGNSPLHF. The CDR3 region has the DNA TGTGCCAGCAGCGTAGACAAAGGGGGTAATTCACCCCTCCACTTT.

The chain couples TRBV6-5 to TRBJ1-4, with 8 bases lining up with TRBD1. From germline, CDR1 is MNHEY and CDR2 SVGAGI. The CDR3 contains 14 residues. The junction had 8 bases not matched to a gene; V was cut back by 6 bases and J by 8 bases. CDR3 nucleotide sequence: TGTGCCAGCAGCCAAGGACAGGGAAAAGAAAAACTGTTTTTT. This encodes CASSQGQGKEKLFF.

The chain combines TRBV6-6 with TRBJ1-2; D is undetermined. The germline CDR1 and CDR2 sequences are MNHNY and SVGAGI (reference sequence). V was trimmed by 5 bases and J by 4 bases, leaving 17 bases between them. This CDR3 is 15 amino acids long. CDR3 sequence: CASSPNSPPGYGYTF. CDR3 bases: TGTGCCAGCAGTCCTAATTCCCCCCCAGGCTATGGCTACACCTTC.

The rearrangement joins TRBV6-5 to TRBJ2-5, with D perhaps matching TRBD2 (6 bases). Trimming left V 2 bases short and J 5 bases short, with 12 bases between. Germline V gene data show CDR1 as MNHEY and CDR2 as SVGAGI. The CDR3 length is 14 residues. CDR3 nucleotide sequence: TGTGCCAGCAGTTACGATAGCGGATCTGAGACCCAGTACTTC. Residues: CASSYDSGSETQYF.

V and J are TRBV3-1 (or the pseudogene TRBV3-2) and TRBJ1-2; possible D gene TRBD1, 6 bases. Germline V gene sequence: CDR1 LGHDT, CDR2 YNNKEL (reference sequence). Trimming took off 0 bases at V and 8 bases at J, with 13 bases between the two ends. The CDR3 loop spans 14 amino acids. The CDR3 here is CASSQEGGVSGYTF. For the CDR3, the DNA is TGTGCCAGCAGCCAAGAAGGGGGGGTCAGCGGCTACACCTTC.

This chain uses TRBV15 with TRBJ1-1; 10 bases align to TRBD1. With V trimmed by 5 bases and J by 0 bases, 6 bases remained unmatched. The germline V gene has CDR1 LNHNV and CDR2 YYDKDF (reference sequence). CDR3 size: 16 residues. The CDR3 DNA is TGTGCCACCAGCCCCCGGGACAGGGGTATGAACACTGAAGCTTTCTTT. This sequence encodes CATSPRDRGMNTEAFF.

This rearrangement joins TRBV7-9 to TRBJ1-5; D is possibly TRBD1 (5 bases). The CDR3 totals 13 residues. Germline V lookup: CDR1 SEHNR, CDR2 FQNEAQ (reference sequence). V was trimmed by 1 base and J by 7 bases, leaving 8 bases between them. CDR3 residues: CASSLDGGQPQHF. CDR3 nucleotide sequence: TGTGCCAGCAGCTTAGATGGGGGGCAGCCCCAGCATTTT.

V gene TRBV5-8 combines with J gene TRBJ2-7; TRBD1 is a possible D gene (5 bases). The CDR3 length is 14 residues. CDR1 and CDR2 from the germline V gene are SGHTS and YDEGEE. V was pared by 0 bases and J by 3 bases, with 10 bases between. CDR3 in DNA: TGTGCCAGCAGCTTGGAAGGGGTGGTCTACGAGCAGTACTTC. Its translation is CASSLEGVVYEQYF.

The V call is TRBV19, the J call TRBJ2-1, with 13 bases lining up with TRBD2. CDR3 length equals 17 residues. Unmatched junction bases numbered 5, after V lost 3 bases and J lost 3 bases. From germline, CDR1 is LNHDA and CDR2 SQIVND (reference sequence). The CDR3 coding sequence is TGTGCCAGTAGTATTCGGACTAGCGGGGGAGTCTACAATGAGCAGTTCTTC. It codes for CASSIRTSGGVYNEQFF.